Listed below are T cell receptor beta chains from one sample, sequenced in a study of blood T cell repertoires in COVID-19. The method was immunoSEQ multiplex PCR; TCRdb's version includes in-frame clones alone and lacks a portion of them. The sample has around 35,000 clones, 70% to 90% seen once; the top ten hold 12%. The sequenced sample was peripheral blood. Source of these receptors: a man aged 60 to 75 with active COVID-19. The CDR3 runs from the conserved cysteine through the conserved F or W. Part of the rows lack a size; the others show once, few, many or a class for expanded clones.

clone_size	v_call	j_call	cdr3_aa
.	TRBV19	TRBJ1-2	CASSITGGSGYTF
.	TRBV14	TRBJ1-2	CASSPGGGNNYGYTF
once	TRBV18	TRBJ1-2	CASSSGQGGNGYTF
.	TRBV20-1	TRBJ2-1	CSASGLWGDNEQFF
.	TRBV2	TRBJ2-1	CASSELQGSYNEQFF
.	TRBV7-9	TRBJ2-7	CASSSAGLKIYEQYF
.	TRBV9	TRBJ2-1	CASSSAGEINEQFF
few	TRBV15	TRBJ2-2	CATSTGFAGELFF
.	TRBV6-6	TRBJ1-2	CVSSIQGEGYTF
.	TRBV25-1	TRBJ1-4	CASSVGGAGSNEKLFF